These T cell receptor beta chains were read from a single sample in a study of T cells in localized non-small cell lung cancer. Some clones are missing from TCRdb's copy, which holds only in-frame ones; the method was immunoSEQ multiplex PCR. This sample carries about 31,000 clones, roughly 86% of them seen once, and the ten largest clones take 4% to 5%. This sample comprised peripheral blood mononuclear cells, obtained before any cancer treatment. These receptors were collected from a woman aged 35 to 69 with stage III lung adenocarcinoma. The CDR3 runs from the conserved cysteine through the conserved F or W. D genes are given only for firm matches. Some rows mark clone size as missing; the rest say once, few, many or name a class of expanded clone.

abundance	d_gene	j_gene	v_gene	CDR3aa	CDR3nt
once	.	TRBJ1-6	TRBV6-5	CASSYSSAVSYSPLHF	TGTGCCAGCAGTTACTCGTCCGCCGTGTCGTATTCACCCCTCCACTTT
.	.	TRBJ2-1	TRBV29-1	CSVVPGGNEQFF	TGCAGCGTTGTACCCGGGGGTAATGAGCAGTTCTTC
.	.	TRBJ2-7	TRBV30	CAWSPIQRPYEQYF	TGTGCCTGGAGCCCTATCCAGCGACCATACGAGCAGTACTTC
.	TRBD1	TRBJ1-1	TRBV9	CASSGWTGGKDTEAFF	TGTGCCAGCAGCGGCTGGACAGGGGGGAAAGACACTGAAGCTTTCTTT
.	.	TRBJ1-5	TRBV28	CASVSSNQPQHF	TGTGCCAGCGTAAGTAGCAATCAGCCCCAGCATTTT
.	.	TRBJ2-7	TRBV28	CATSEGGYEQYF	TGTGCCACCTCGGAAGGGGGCTACGAGCAGTACTTC
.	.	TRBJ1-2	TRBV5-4	CASSPDPDGRGGYTF	TGTGCCAGCAGCCCGGACCCTGACGGGAGGGGTGGCTACACCTTC
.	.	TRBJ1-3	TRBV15	CATSRDGGPGNTIYF	TGTGCCACCAGCAGAGACGGGGGGCCAGGAAACACCATATATTTT
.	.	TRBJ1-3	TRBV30	CAWSVGQGNTIYF	TGTGCCTGGAGTGTCGGACAGGGAAACACCATATATTTT
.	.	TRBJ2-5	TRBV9	CASSSGGGQETQYF	TGTGCCAGCAGCTCAGGGGGGGGCCAAGAGACCCAGTACTTC
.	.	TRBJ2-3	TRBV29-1	CSVPGSGVSTDTQYF	TGCAGCGTCCCCGGTTCAGGCGTTAGCACAGATACGCAGTATTTT
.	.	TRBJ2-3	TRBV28	CASSLFRGTDTQYF	TGTGCCAGCAGTTTATTTCGGGGCACAGATACGCAGTATTTT
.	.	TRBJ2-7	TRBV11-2	CASSVNREAGEQYF	TGTGCCAGCAGCGTAAACAGGGAGGCGGGAGAGCAGTACTTC
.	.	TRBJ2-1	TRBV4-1	CASSQVFAPNEQFF	TGCGCCAGCAGCCAAGTTTTCGCTCCCAATGAGCAGTTCTTC
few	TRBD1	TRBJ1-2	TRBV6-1	CASSEEGTGYYGYTF	TGTGCCAGCAGTGAAGAGGGGACAGGTTATTATGGCTACACCTTC
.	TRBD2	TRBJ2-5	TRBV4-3	CASSPERGGQETQYF	TGCGCCAGCAGCCCGGAGCGGGGGGGTCAAGAGACCCAGTACTTC
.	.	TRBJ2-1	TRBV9	CASSVVGQVPNEQFF	TGTGCCAGCAGCGTAGTGGGACAAGTACCCAATGAGCAGTTCTTC
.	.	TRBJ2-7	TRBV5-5	CASSLASGDPYEQYF	TGTGCCAGCAGCTTGGCCTCCGGGGACCCCTACGAGCAGTACTTC
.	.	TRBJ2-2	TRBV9	CASSLGPNTGELFF	TGTGCCAGCAGCCTGGGACCGAACACCGGGGAGCTGTTTTTT
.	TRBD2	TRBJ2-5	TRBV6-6	CASSSITAGGRETQYF	TGTGCCAGCAGTTCAATAACAGCGGGGGGACGAGAGACCCAGTACTTC
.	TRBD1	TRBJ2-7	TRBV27	CASSSTGVGYEQYF	TGTGCCAGCAGTTCCACAGGGGTCGGCTACGAGCAGTACTTC
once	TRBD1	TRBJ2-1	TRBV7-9	CASHQGVGGVYNEQFF	TGTGCCAGCCACCAGGGGGTTGGCGGAGTTTACAATGAGCAGTTCTTC
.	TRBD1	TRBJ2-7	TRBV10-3	CAIRGTGDTPYEQYF	TGTGCCATCAGGGGGACAGGGGATACTCCCTACGAGCAGTACTTC
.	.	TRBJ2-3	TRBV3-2	CASSHDGYF	TGTGCCAGCAGCCATGACGGGTATTTT
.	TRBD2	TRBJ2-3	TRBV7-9	CASSSEPRLAGGHDTQYF	TGTGCCAGCAGCTCCGAACCCCGGCTAGCGGGGGGTCATGATACGCAGTATTTT
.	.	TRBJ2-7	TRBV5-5	CASSLSRSHSYEQYF	TGTGCCAGCAGCTTGAGTCGGTCCCACTCCTACGAGCAGTACTTC
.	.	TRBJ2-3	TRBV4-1	CASSLLAWADTQYF	TGCGCCAGCAGCCTACTCGCTTGGGCAGATACGCAGTATTTT
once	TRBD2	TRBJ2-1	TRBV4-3	CASSQDPQSGAYNEQFF	TGCGCCAGCAGCCAAGACCCTCAAAGCGGGGCTTACAATGAGCAGTTCTTC
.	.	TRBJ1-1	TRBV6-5	CASSYVGGSNTEAFF	TGTGCCAGCAGTTACGTGGGAGGATCGAACACTGAAGCTTTCTTT
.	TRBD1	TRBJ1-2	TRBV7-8	CASSPGGTGVGYTF	TGTGCCAGCAGCCCCGGGGGGACAGGGGTAGGCTACACCTTC
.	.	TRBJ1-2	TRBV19	CASSLSIEGYGYTF	TGTGCCAGTAGTCTCTCGATCGAGGGCTATGGCTACACCTTC
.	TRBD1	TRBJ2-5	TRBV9	CASSAGQGGEETQYF	TGTGCCAGCAGCGCCGGACAGGGGGGAGAAGAGACCCAGTACTTC
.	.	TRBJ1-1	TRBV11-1	CASSLDLSTKAFF	TGTGCCAGCAGCTTAGATTTATCGACCAAAGCTTTCTTT
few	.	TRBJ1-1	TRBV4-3	CASSYRESTEAFF	TGCGCCAGCAGCTATCGGGAGAGCACTGAAGCTTTCTTT
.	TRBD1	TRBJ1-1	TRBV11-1	CASSLTRTGRAEAFF	TGTGCCAGCAGCTTAACTAGGACAGGAAGGGCTGAAGCTTTCTTT
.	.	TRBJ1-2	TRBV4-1	CASSQVTLLEYGYTF	TGCGCCAGCAGCCAAGTTACACTTCTCGAATATGGCTACACCTTC
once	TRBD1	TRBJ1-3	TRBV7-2	CASTLGTGTGNTIYF	TGTGCCAGCACCCTTGGGACAGGGACTGGAAACACCATATATTTT
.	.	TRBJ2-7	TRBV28	CASSLAGTSYEQYF	TGTGCCAGCAGTTTGGCGGGAACATCCTACGAGCAGTACTTC
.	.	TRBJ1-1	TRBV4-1	CASSQEGQAGWDTEAFF	TGCGCCAGCAGCCAAGAGGGGCAGGCGGGCTGGGACACTGAAGCTTTCTTT